This note documents a single T cell receptor (beta chain) sequence. Germline CDR1 SGHDT, CDR2 YYEEEE. The ends lost 6 bases at V and 7 bases at J; junction bases unmatched: 3. The CDR3 consists of 13 residues. The entry originates in a study of shared clonotypes between healthy human individuals. The repertoire was sequenced with immunoSEQ multiplex PCR; TCRdb's copy has only in-frame clones and lacks some. The sample has millions of clones; roughly nine tenths are singletons. This TCR came from a man aged 18 to 35 in good health. The sequencing input was naive CD4+ T cells sorted from blood. Subset defined: CD45RA+ positively selected. The chain joins TRBV5-6 to TRBJ2-5, with 13 bases that match TRBD2. CDR3 residues: CASTRTSGGTQYF. The CDR3 DNA reads TGTGCCAGCACCAGGACTAGCGGGGGGACCCAGTACTTC. Full variable domain (rest looked up from reference TRBV5-6 and TRBJ2-5): DAGVTQSPTHLIKTRGQQVTLRCSPKSGHDTVSWYQQALGQGPQFIFQYYEEEERQRGNFPDRFSGHQFPNYSSELNVNALLLGDSALYLCASTRTSGGTQYFGPGTRLLVL.